These 20 T cell receptor beta chains were all obtained from the same sample, sequenced in a study of shared clonotypes between healthy human individuals. Method: immunoSEQ multiplex PCR; TCRdb's copy keeps in-frame clones and lacks some. Here the sample spans a few hundred thousand clones, roughly 87% being singletons. Input material: memory CD8+ T cells sorted from blood. Subset defined: CD45RO+ cells pooled with CCR7-negative TemRA cells. The receptors were sampled from a man younger than 30 in good health.

This clone was picked up many times. The chain employs TRBV5-4 and TRBJ1-3; no firm D call. CDR3 length: 13 amino acids. V was pared by 6 bases and J by 3 bases, with 10 bases between. Germline lookup yields CDR1 SGHNT and CDR2 YYREEE (reference sequence). CDR3 sequence: CASTRVFGNTIYF. In DNA form, the CDR3 reads TGTGCCAGCACCCGAGTGTTTGGAAACACCATATATTTT.

The chain couples TRBV2 to TRBJ1-4; D not certain. The V end was cut by 0 bases, the J end by 0 bases, with 8 bases between. This CDR3 is built from 16 residues. Per germline, CDR1 SNHLY and CDR2 FYNNEI. CDR3 sequence: CASSEALEATNEKLFF. In DNA form, the CDR3 reads TGTGCCAGCAGTGAAGCGTTAGAGGCAACTAATGAAAAACTGTTTTTT.

The V and J genes are TRBV7-9 and TRBJ2-1; no definite D call. Germline V CDR1 and CDR2: SEHNR, FQNEAQ (reference sequence). V was pared by 0 bases and J by 1 base, with 10 bases between. The CDR3 sequence is 16 residues long. In nucleotides, the CDR3 is TGTGCCAGCAGCTTAGCGCAAAGCGTATCCTACAATGAGCAGTTCTTC. It codes for CASSLAQSVSYNEQFF. Complete variable domain (other parts from reference TRBV7-9 and TRBJ2-1): DTGVSQNPRHKITKRGQNVTFRCDPISEHNRLYWYRQTLGQGPEFLTYFQNEAQLEKSRLLSDRFSAERPKGSFSTLEIQRTEQGDSAMYLCASSLAQSVSYNEQFFGPGTRLTVL.

J is TRBJ1-3 and V is TRBV6-1; 7 bases are a match to TRBD1. The germline V gene encodes CDR1 MNHNS and CDR2 SASEGT. The CDR3 consists of 15 residues. Trimming took 3 bases from V and 5 from J; bases not matched to a gene: 7. CDR3 sequence (DNA): TGTGCCAGCAGTGATCACAGGGGAAATAGAAACACCATATATTTT. Its protein product is CASSDHRGNRNTIYF.

In DNA form, the CDR3 reads TGTGCCATCAGTGAACGATCAAGGACAAGGGGTTCCTACGAGCAGTACTTC. Translation gives CAISERSRTRGSYEQYF. The V call is TRBV10-3, the J call TRBJ2-7; TRBD1 might be the D (5 bases). The CDR3 runs to 17 residues. The germline gives CDR1 ENHRY, CDR2 SYGVKD. V lost 3 bases and J 1 base, leaving 19 bases between the germline ends.

The rearrangement uses TRBV7-9 and TRBJ2-2; D ambiguous. V was trimmed by 1 base and J by 8 bases, leaving 14 bases between them. Germline V lookup: CDR1 SEHNR, CDR2 FQNEAQ (reference sequence). The CDR3 length is 15 residues. In nucleotides, the CDR3 is TGTGCCAGCAGCTTAGTGTTGCGCACCGGGGGGGAGCTGTTTTTT. Its translation: CASSLVLRTGGELFF.

The CDR3 DNA reads TGTGCCAGTCCTTTAATTACAGGGAAACGGAGTTCACCCCTCCACTTT. Protein: CASPLITGKRSSPLHF. J is TRBJ1-6 and V is TRBV27, with D possibly being TRBD1 (6 bases). The germline V gene has CDR1 MNHEY and CDR2 SMNVEV (reference sequence). The CDR3 is made up of 16 amino acids. Trimming removed 9 bases at V and 9 bases at J, with 24 bases between.

The chain employs TRBV4-2 and TRBJ2-1; 11 positions match TRBD2. CDR1 LGHNA and CDR2 YNFKEQ come from the germline V gene. V shed 7 bases, J shed 6 bases, and the junction held 5 bases outside the gene matches. There are 14 residues in the CDR3. CDR3 nucleotides: TGTGCCAGCACGCTAGCGGGAGGTGGCAATGAGCAGTTCTTC. Its translation is CASTLAGGGNEQFF.

In its sample, this clone was seen a few times. The chain uses TRBV6-1 and TRBJ2-2, with 8 bases identical to TRBD1. The germline V gene has CDR1 MNHNS and CDR2 SASEGT. The CDR3 length is 14 residues. The V gene end was trimmed by 6 bases and the J gene end by 1 base; junction bases not matched to a gene: 1. CDR3 loop: CASRDRGNTGELFF. DNA of the CDR3: TGTGCCAGCAGAGACAGGGGGAACACCGGGGAGCTGTTTTTT.

This clone occurred once. The J gene is TRBJ2-2, the V gene TRBV7-9, with D possibly matching TRBD2 (6 bases). CDR3 length: 15 residues. The V gene lost 1 base and the J gene lost 6 bases, with 12 bases spanning the gap. The germline CDR1 and CDR2 sequences are SEHNR and FQNEAQ (reference sequence). The CDR3 bases are TGTGCCAGCAGCTTAGTTCCGGGAGAAGCCGGGGAGCTGTTTTTT. Encoded protein: CASSLVPGEAGELFF.

This chain connects TRBV4-1 to TRBJ2-7; tentatively, D is TRBD1 (6 bases). V lost 4 bases, J lost 3 bases, and 13 bases lay in between. This CDR3 comprises 14 residues. Germline CDR1 is MGHRA and CDR2 is YSYEKL. The CDR3 DNA follows: TGCGCCAGCAGCCCCCACACAGGGAACTACGAGCAGTACTTC. Amino acids: CASSPHTGNYEQYF.

Only a few counts were recorded for this clone. The chain recombines TRBV29-1 with TRBJ1-1; D ambiguous. The germline gives CDR1 SQVTM, CDR2 ANQGSEA. Trimming left V 3 bases short and J 4 bases short, with 9 bases between. The CDR3 runs 12 residues. The CDR3 DNA is TGCAGCGTTGACGCCGGGGTCACTGAAGCTTTCTTT. This translates into CSVDAGVTEAFF.

This clone was seen ten or more times. V gene TRBV19 combines with J gene TRBJ1-6; D not certain. Deletions cut 4 bases from V and 0 bases from J, with 7 bases between. CDR1 is LNHDA and CDR2 is SQIVND in the germline V gene (reference sequence). This CDR3 has 15 residues. The CDR3 DNA is TGTGCCAGTAGTAAAGGGAGCTCCTATAATTCACCCCTCCACTTT. Its protein is CASSKGSSYNSPLHF.

The CDR3 DNA reads TGTGCCAGCAGAACCGGGAGCGTAGGGACACCCCTCCACTTT. Its translation: CASRTGSVGTPLHF. The V call is TRBV28, the J call TRBJ1-6; the D is unclear. The CDR3 loop spans 14 amino acids. Germline V gene data show CDR1 as MDHEN and CDR2 as SYDVKM. Deletions cut 6 bases from V and 11 bases from J, with 17 bases between.

The CDR3 sequence: CASSQGVFNSPLHF. In DNA form, the CDR3 reads TGTGCCAGCAGCCAGGGTGTCTTTAATTCACCCCTCCACTTT. The V gene is TRBV28, the J gene TRBJ1-6; weak D call: TRBD1 (5 bases). Germline V gene lookup returns CDR1 MDHEN and CDR2 SYDVKM. The V end lost 6 bases, the J end lost 6 bases, and 12 bases lay between the germline ends. CDR3 length: 14 amino acids.

The chain is built from TRBV4-1 and TRBJ2-7; D may be TRBD1 (6 bases). Germline-derived CDR1 and CDR2 are MGHRA and YSYEKL. The CDR3 runs to 14 residues. Between the trimmed V and J ends, which lost 0 bases and 11 bases, there was a span of 17 bases. In DNA, the CDR3 is TGCGCCAGCAGCCAAGATTTTAGGAGAGGGGGTGAGTACTTC. It codes for CASSQDFRRGGEYF.

The V call is TRBV4-3, the J call TRBJ2-5; D is perhaps TRBD1 or TRBD2 (6 bases each). The CDR3 runs to 14 residues. Trimming pared 4 bases from V and 4 bases from J, leaving 13 bases between. CDR1 and CDR2 (germline): LGHNA, YSLEER. The CDR3 region has the DNA TGCGCCAGCAGCCCGAGAGGGGGAGGAGAGACCCAGTACTTC. Translating gives CASSPRGGGETQYF.

The rearrangement uses TRBV30 and TRBJ2-2; D unresolved. CDR1 is GTSNPN and CDR2 is SVGIG in the germline V gene (reference sequence). The CDR3 spans 12 residues. The chain's CDR3 is CASRQNTGELFF. CDR3 in DNA: TGTGCTTCACGGCAGAACACCGGGGAGCTGTTTTTT. Variable domain in full (rest from reference TRBV30 and TRBJ2-2): SQTIHQWPATLVQPVGSPLSLECTVEGTSNPNLYWYRQAAGRGLQLLFYSVGIGQISSEVPQNLSASRPQDRQFILSSKKLLLSDSGFYLCASRQNTGELFFGEGSRLTVL.

The V gene is TRBV25-1, the J gene TRBJ1-2, with D unclear. This CDR3 has 13 residues. Germline CDR1 MGHDK, CDR2 SYGVNS. V gave up 1 base and J gave up 4 bases, with 7 bases separating them. The CDR3 DNA follows: TGTGCCAGCAGTGAATTGGGGTTCTATGGCTACACCTTC. Amino acid sequence: CASSELGFYGYTF.

The chain links TRBV7-9 to TRBJ2-7; maybe TRBD1 (6 bases). V was pared by 5 bases and J by 4 bases, with 12 bases between. The germline CDR1 and CDR2 sequences are SEHNR and FQNEAQ (reference sequence). This CDR3 has 13 amino acids. The DNA for the CDR3 is TGTGCCAGCAGCAACGGGGACACATACGAGCAGTACTTC. Translating it yields CASSNGDTYEQYF.